This T cell receptor beta chain emerged from a study of blood T cell repertoires in COVID-19. Enrollment of patients from Seattle took place during active infection, with longitudinal follow-up. Produced via immunoSEQ multiplex PCR; TCRdb's table is partial and in-frame only. The repertoire holds 30,000 to 35,000 clones, with 70% to 90% as singletons. Sequenced material: peripheral blood. This TCR came from a man in his sixties with COVID-19, enrolled during active disease.

This CDR3 is CASSLSRGLAAYEQYF. In DNA, the CDR3 is TGTGCCAGCAGTTTATCGAGGGGACTAGCGGCCTACGAGCAGTACTTC. The chain is built from TRBV27 and TRBJ2-7; 11 nucleotides agree with TRBD2. The J segment lost 2 bases and the V segment lost 0 bases, leaving 3 bases of the junction unmatched. The CDR3 has 16 residues. CDR1 and CDR2 (germline): MNHEY, SMNVEV (reference sequence).